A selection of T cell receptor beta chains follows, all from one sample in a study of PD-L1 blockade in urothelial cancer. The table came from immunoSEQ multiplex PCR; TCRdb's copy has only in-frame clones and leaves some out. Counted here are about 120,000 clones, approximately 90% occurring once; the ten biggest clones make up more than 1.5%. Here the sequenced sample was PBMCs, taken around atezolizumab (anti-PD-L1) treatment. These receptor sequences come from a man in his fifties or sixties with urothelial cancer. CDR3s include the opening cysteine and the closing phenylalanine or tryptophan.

CDR3: CASSYSDSPLTEAFF; length: 15; V: TRBV6-5
CDR3: CASSLEFGGGNTEAFF; length: 16; V: TRBV7-2
CDR3: CASSLYRQSSGNTIYF; length: 16; V: TRBV5-4
CDR3: CASSLAVGRPEAFF; length: 14; V: TRBV5-6
CDR3: CAWSVTGQGLQPQHF; length: 15; V: TRBV30
CDR3: CASRKGQEYQPQHF; length: 14; V: TRBV6-5
CDR3: CASRGTGATGANVLTF; length: 16; V: TRBV28
CDR3: CASSLGTVQETQYF; length: 14; V: TRBV7-8
CDR3: CASSLVVGAGTEAFF; length: 15; V: TRBV5-1
CDR3: CASSLRSGGEETQYF; length: 15; V: TRBV5-5
CDR3: CASSFRTESNQPQHF; length: 15; V: TRBV7-8
CDR3: CASSYRGTAYEQYF; length: 14; V: TRBV11-3
CDR3: CASSSGASNQPQHF; length: 14; V: TRBV19
CDR3: CASSLAGSWSPGNTIYF; length: 17; V: TRBV5-6
CDR3: CASSRGQGYEQYF; length: 13; V: TRBV5-1
CDR3: CATSRARGQGTDTQYF; length: 16; V: TRBV15
CDR3: CASSPTSGGAETQYF; length: 15; V: TRBV6-1
CDR3: CASSAQLAGGLETQYF; length: 16; V: TRBV27
CDR3: CASSSGTGNGEKLFF; length: 15; V: TRBV11-3
CDR3: CASSTYTPNNSPLHF; length: 15; V: TRBV6-5
CDR3: CASSPTGTNEKLFF; length: 14; V: TRBV5-4
CDR3: CASSSMDRVGNQPQHF; length: 16; V: TRBV28
CDR3: CSARARVEQYF; length: 11; V: TRBV20-1
CDR3: CASRDSGTGGNTYEQYF; length: 17; V: TRBV5-4
CDR3: CASSLLAGERETQYF; length: 15; V: TRBV6-5
CDR3: CASSPEDEQYF; length: 11; V: TRBV11-3
CDR3: CASSPTGIGTEAFF; length: 14; V: TRBV4-1
CDR3: CASSVAQASSLHF; length: 13; V: TRBV9
CDR3: CALRFSGNQPQHF; length: 13; V: TRBV10-1
CDR3: CASSFGGYSGNTIYF; length: 15; V: TRBV28
CDR3: CASSLGAADTQYF; length: 13; V: TRBV28
CDR3: CASSDRGQGNTEAFF; length: 15; V: TRBV19
CDR3: CASSLKRYRDREQETQYF; length: 18; V: TRBV7-8
CDR3: CASSVPGALNNEQFF; length: 15; V: TRBV7-9
CDR3: CASSLGQAIETQYF; length: 14; V: TRBV7-6
CDR3: CASSLIPFRGSGYTF; length: 15; V: TRBV28
CDR3: CASSQEVGPGGSDIQYF; length: 17; V: TRBV4-1
CDR3: CASLAGVQETQYF; length: 13; V: TRBV2
CDR3: CASGSSGGPGNTIYF; length: 15; V: TRBV9
CDR3: CASSSTGGTEAFF; length: 13; V: TRBV6-5
CDR3: CASQLDRGRHTGELFF; length: 16; V: TRBV6-6
CDR3: CASSLLPDTQYF; length: 12; V: TRBV18
CDR3: CASTQLRGGELFF; length: 13; V: TRBV19
CDR3: CASGPGTGANYGYTF; length: 15; V: TRBV12-5
CDR3: CASSLEAGKETQYF; length: 14; V: TRBV7-2